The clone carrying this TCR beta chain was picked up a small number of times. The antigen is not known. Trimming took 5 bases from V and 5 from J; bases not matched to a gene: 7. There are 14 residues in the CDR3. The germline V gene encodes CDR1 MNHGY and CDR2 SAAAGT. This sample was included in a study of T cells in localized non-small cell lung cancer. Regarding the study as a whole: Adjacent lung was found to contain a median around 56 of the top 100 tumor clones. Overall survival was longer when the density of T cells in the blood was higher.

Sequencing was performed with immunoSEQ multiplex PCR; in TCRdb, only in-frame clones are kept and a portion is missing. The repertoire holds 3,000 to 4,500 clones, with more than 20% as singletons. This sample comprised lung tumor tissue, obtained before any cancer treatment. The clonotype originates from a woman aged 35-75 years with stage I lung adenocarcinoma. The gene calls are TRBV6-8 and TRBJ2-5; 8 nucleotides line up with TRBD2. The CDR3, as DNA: TGTGCCAGCAGTGACCCGGGACTAGTGGAGACCCAGTACTTC. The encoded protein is CASSDPGLVETQYF.